What follows describes a single T cell receptor (beta chain). Authors' data handling: Reference gene primer amplification in the assay estimated nucleated cell counts. The repertoire was sequenced with immunoSEQ multiplex PCR; TCRdb's copy has only in-frame clones and lacks some. That table supplies the V and J calls and clone size; D and trimming were determined from the DNA. The repertoire holds roughly 140,000 clones, 80% to 90% seen once, with around 8% in the top ten. Patients of the Seattle cohort, enrolled during active infection, were followed longitudinally. This sample is drawn from a study of blood T cell repertoires in COVID-19. The sequence was obtained from a woman aged 55-69 years with COVID-19, enrolled during active disease. The sequencing sample was made of peripheral blood.

This CDR3 reads CASSGQMDSPLHF. The DNA for the CDR3 is TGCGCCAGCAGTGGACAGATGGATTCACCCCTCCACTTT. The genes are TRBV10-2 and TRBJ1-6; TRBD1 might be the D (5 bases). V was cut by 4 bases and J by 8 bases, with 9 bases left in between. In germline, CDR1 is WSHSY, CDR2 SAAADI. The CDR3 length is 13 residues.